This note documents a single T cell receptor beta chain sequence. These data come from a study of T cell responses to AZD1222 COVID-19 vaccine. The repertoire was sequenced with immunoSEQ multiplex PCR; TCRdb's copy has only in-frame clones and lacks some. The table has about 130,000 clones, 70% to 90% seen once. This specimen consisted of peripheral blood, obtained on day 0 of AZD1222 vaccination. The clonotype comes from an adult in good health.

The CDR3 sequence: CASRDRVDEQYF. CDR3 nucleotides: TGTGCCAGCAGGGACAGGGTGGACGAGCAGTACTTC. The chain employs TRBV6-6 and TRBJ2-7; 8 positions agree with TRBD1. V shed 6 bases, J shed 5 bases, and the junction held 3 bases outside the gene matches. Germline V gene data show CDR1 as MNHNY and CDR2 as SVGAGI (reference sequence). The CDR3 sequence is 12 residues long.